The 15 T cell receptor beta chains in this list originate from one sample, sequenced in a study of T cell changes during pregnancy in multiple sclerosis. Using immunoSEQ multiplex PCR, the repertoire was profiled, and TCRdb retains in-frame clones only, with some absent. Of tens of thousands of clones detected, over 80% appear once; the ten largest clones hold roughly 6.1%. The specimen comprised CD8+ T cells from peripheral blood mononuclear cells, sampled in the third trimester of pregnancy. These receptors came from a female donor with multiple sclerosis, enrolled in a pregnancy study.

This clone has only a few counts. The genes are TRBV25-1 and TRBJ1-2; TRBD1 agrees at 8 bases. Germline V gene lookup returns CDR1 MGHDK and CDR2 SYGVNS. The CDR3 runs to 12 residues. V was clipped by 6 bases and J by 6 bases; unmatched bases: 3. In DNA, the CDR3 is TGTGCCAGCAGACAGGGGGGGGATGGCTACACCTTC. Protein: CASRQGGDGYTF.

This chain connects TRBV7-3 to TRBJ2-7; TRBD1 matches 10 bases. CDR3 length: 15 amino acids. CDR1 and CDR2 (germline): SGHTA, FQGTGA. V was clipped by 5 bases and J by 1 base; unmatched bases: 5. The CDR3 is CASSRTGGHSYEQYF. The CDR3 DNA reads TGTGCCAGCAGCCGGACAGGGGGTCATTCCTACGAGCAGTACTTC.

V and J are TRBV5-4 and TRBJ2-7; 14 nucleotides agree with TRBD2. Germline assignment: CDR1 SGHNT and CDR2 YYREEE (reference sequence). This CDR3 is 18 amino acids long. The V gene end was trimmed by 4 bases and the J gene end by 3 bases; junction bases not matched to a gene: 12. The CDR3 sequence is CASSRLGGTSGSLYEQYF. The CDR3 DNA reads TGTGCCAGCAGCCGCCTGGGGGGGACTAGCGGGAGTCTCTACGAGCAGTACTTC. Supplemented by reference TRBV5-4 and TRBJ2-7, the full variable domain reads ETGVTQSPTHLIKTRGQQVTLRCSSQSGHNTVSWYQQALGQGPQFIFQYYREEENGRGNFPPRFSGLQFPNYSSELNVNALELDDSALYLCASSRLGGTSGSLYEQYFGPGTRLTVT.

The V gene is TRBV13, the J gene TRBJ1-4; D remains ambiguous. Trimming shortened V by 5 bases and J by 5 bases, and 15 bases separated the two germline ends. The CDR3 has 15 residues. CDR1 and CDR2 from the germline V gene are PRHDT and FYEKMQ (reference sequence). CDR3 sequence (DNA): TGTGCCAGCAGCCAGCGGACCAGTAACAATGAAAAACTGTTTTTT. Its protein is CASSQRTSNNEKLFF.

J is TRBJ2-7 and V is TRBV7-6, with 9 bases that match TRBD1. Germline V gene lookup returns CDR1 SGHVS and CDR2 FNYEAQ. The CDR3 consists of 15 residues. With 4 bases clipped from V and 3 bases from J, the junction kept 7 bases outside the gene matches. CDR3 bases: TGTGCCAGCAGCTCCACAGGGGGCGGAAACTACGAGCAGTACTTC. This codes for CASSSTGGGNYEQYF.

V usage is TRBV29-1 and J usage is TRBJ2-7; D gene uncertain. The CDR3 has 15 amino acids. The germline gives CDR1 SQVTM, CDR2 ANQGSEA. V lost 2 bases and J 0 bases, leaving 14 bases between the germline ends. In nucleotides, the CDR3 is TGCAGCGTTGAACTGATTGGTGAGAGCTCCTACGAGCAGTACTTC. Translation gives CSVELIGESSYEQYF.

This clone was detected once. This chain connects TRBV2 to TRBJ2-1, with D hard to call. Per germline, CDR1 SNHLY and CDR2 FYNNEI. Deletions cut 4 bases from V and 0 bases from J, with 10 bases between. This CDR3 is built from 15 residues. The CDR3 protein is CASSGAGSSYNEQFF. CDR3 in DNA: TGTGCCAGCAGTGGGGCAGGCAGCTCCTACAATGAGCAGTTCTTC. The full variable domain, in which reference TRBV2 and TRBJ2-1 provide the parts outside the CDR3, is EPEVTQTPSHQVTQMGQEVILRCVPISNHLYFYWYRQILGQKVEFLVSFYNNEISEKSEIFDDQFSVERPDGSNFTLKIRSTKLEDSAMYFCASSGAGSSYNEQFFGPGTRLTVL.

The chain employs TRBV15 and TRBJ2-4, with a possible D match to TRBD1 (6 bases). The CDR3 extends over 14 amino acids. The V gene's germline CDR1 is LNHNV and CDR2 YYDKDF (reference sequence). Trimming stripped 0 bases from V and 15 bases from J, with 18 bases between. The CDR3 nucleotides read TGTGCCACCAGCAGAGATCCGAACGGGCAGGGGATGTACTTC. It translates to CATSRDPNGQGMYF.

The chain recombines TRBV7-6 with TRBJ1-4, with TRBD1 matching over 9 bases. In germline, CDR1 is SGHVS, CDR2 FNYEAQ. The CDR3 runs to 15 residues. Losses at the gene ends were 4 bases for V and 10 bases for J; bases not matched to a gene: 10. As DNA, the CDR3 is TGTGCCAGCAGCTCGACAGGGGGGGGCTCGGGAAAACTGTTTTTT. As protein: CASSSTGGGSGKLFF.

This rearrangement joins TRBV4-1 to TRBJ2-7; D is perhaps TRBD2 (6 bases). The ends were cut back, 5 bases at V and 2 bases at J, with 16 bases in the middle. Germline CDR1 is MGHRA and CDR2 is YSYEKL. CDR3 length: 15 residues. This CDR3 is CASSTPTGETYEQYF. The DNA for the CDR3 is TGCGCCAGCAGCACCCCAACGGGGGAGACCTACGAGCAGTACTTC.

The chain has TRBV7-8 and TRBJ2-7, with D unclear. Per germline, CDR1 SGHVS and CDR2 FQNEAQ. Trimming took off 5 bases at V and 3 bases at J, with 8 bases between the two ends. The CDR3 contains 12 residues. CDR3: CASSPLSYEQYF. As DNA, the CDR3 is TGTGCCAGCAGCCCGTTGAGCTACGAGCAGTACTTC.

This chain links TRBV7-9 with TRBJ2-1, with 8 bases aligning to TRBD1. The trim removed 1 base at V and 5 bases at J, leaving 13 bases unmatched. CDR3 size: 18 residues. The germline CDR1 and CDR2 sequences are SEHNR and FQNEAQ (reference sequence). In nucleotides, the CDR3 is TGTGCCAGCAGCTTAGGGAACGGGATTGACAGGGGAGACAATGAGCAGTTCTTC. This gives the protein CASSLGNGIDRGDNEQFF.

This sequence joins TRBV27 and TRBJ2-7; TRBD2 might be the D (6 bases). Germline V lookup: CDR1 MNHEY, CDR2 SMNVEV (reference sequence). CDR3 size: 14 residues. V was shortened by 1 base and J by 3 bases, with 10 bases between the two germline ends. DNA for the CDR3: TGTGCCAGCAGTTTATTCAGGGACTTCTACGAGCAGTACTTC. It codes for CASSLFRDFYEQYF.

CDR3 sequence reads: CASSLHRPLGQYF. The CDR3 DNA reads as TGCGCCAGCAGCTTGCACAGGCCCTTGGGGCAGTACTTC. The rearrangement links TRBV5-1 to TRBJ2-7; D may be TRBD1 (5 bases). Germline CDR1 reads SGHRS; CDR2 reads YFSETQ. The CDR3 is made up of 13 amino acids. V lost 1 base, J lost 9 bases, and 14 bases lay in between. Variable domain in full (rest from reference TRBV5-1 and TRBJ2-7): KAGVTQTPRYLIKTRGQQVTLSCSPISGHRSVSWYQQTPGQGLQFLFEYFSETQRNKGNFPGRFSGRQFSNSRSEMNVSTLELGDSALYLCASSLHRPLGQYFGPGTRLTVT.

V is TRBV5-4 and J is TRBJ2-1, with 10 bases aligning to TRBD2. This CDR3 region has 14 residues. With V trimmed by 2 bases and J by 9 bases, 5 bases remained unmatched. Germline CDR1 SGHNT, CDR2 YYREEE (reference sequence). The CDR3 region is CASSFSGGSSEQFF. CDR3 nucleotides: TGTGCCAGCAGCTTTAGCGGGGGGTCTAGTGAGCAGTTCTTC.